The T cell receptor (beta chain) described here comes from a study of B cell selection in AIRE deficiency. As regards this clone: Its specificity is not known.

Clones were read by immunoSEQ multiplex PCR, and TCRdb kept only the in-frame ones, dropping some. The profile shows about 25,000 clones, 95% of them singletons. Study outcomes and limitations: Only 9.3% of around 3,900 shared Treg sequences were patient-specific; 31.6% healthy-specific.

Per germline, CDR1 SEHNR and CDR2 FQNEAQ (reference sequence). The junction had 7 bases not matched to a gene; V was cut back by 4 bases and J by 3 bases. CDR3 size: 17 residues. Sorting defined conventional CD4 T cells as CD4+CD127+. The TCR originated in a human donor in good health. The chain links TRBV7-9 to TRBJ2-2; 11 bases map to TRBD1. Sequences were obtained from CD4+CD127+ conventional T cells sorted from PBMCs. The CDR3 spells CASSWGQGGPYTGELFF. The CDR3 DNA reads as TGTGCCAGCAGCTGGGGACAGGGGGGACCTTACACCGGGGAGCTGTTTTTT.